The rows below give T cell receptor beta chains drawn from one sample of a study of T cells in Graves' hyperthyroidism and ophthalmopathy. Each CDR3 protein gets one entry after TCRdb re-called the multiplex PCR reads with MiXCR. The sample lists hundreds of thousands of distinct CDR3 sequences, roughly 14% occurring once. The specimen was blood. The receptors stem from a woman aged 25-40 years with Graves' hyperthyroidism. Both conserved end residues are part of each CDR3. The D gene is left open where the match is weak. The size entry is marked missing in some rows and otherwise reads once, few, many or a size class.

>TRBV28|TRBD2|.|TRBJ2-6
TGTGCCAGCCAAACCCCGAGCGGGAGGTCGGGGGCCAACGTCCTGACTTTC
CASQTPSGRSGANVLTF
>TRBV7-9|.|few|TRBJ1-6
TGTGCCAGCAGCTTAGCGGGGCCCCAAGGCTCAGGTTCACCCCTCCACTTT
CASSLAGPQGSGSPLHF
>TRBV24-1|TRBD2|few|TRBJ2-1
TGTGCCACCAGTGGCGGGATTAGCGGGAGGGCCTACAATGAGCAGTTCTTC
CATSGGISGRAYNEQFF
>TRBV3-1|.|few|TRBJ1-1
TGTGCCAGCAGCGCTTCTACAGTGAACACTGAAGCTTTCTTT
CASSASTVNTEAFF
>TRBV25-1|TRBD2|few|TRBJ2-1
TGTGCCAGCAGTGAGGATAGACTAGCGGGAGTTAGTGAGCAGTTCTTC
CASSEDRLAGVSEQFF
>TRBV6-1|.|few|TRBJ2-2
TGTGCCAGCAGTGCGACAGGGAACACCGGGGAGCTGTTTTTT
CASSATGNTGELFF
>TRBV24-1|TRBD1|many|TRBJ2-7
TGTGCCACCAGTGATTCAGCACAGGGGGTTCCCGAGCAGTACTTC
CATSDSAQGVPEQYF
>TRBV4-1|TRBD1|.|TRBJ1-1
TGCGCCAGCAGCCAGCGGGGACAGGGTGAGGAAGCTTTCTTT
CASSQRGQGEEAFF
>TRBV28|.|few|TRBJ2-7
TGTGCCAGCAGTGCCCGGGCCTACGAGCAGTACTTC
CASSARAYEQYF
>TRBV7-9|.|few|TRBJ2-7
TGTGCCAGCAGCTTACCCGGGAGAGCGGTCCACGAGCAGTACTTC
CASSLPGRAVHEQYF
>TRBV5-1|.|once|TRBJ1-1
TGCGCCAGCAGGGTCGGTTCGCAATATACTGAAGCTTTCTTT
CASRVGSQYTEAFF
>TRBV6-1|.|few|TRBJ2-3
TGTGCCAGCAGTGAAGTCCCTACAGATACGCAGTATTTT
CASSEVPTDTQYF
>TRBV7-9|.|many|TRBJ2-4
TGTGCCAGCAGCTCCGCCGCTAGCGATCGAAACATTCAGTACTTC
CASSSAASDRNIQYF
>TRBV7-8|.|few|TRBJ2-5
TGTGCCAGCAGCTTTAGGCGCTGGAGGGCGCCTCAAGAGACCCAGTACTTC
CASSFRRWRAPQETQYF
>TRBV2|.|many|TRBJ2-1
TGTGCCAGCAGTGTCCCGGGAATGTACAATGAGCAGTTCTTC
CASSVPGMYNEQFF
>TRBV3-1|TRBD2|.|TRBJ2-3
TGTGCCAGCTTTAGAGCGGGGGGAGATACGCAGTATTTT
CASFRAGGDTQYF
>TRBV7-2|TRBD2|many|TRBJ2-7
TGTGCCAGCAGCTTGGGTAGCGGGAATGTAGGTGAGCAGTACTTC
CASSLGSGNVGEQYF
>TRBV11-3|TRBD1|few|TRBJ2-1
TGTGCCAGCAGCTTAGAAATTGGGGGGACAGGGGTGAGTACGACGTCCAATGAGCAGTTCTTC
CASSLEIGGTGVSTTSNEQFF
>TRBV27|.|.|TRBJ2-2
TGTGCCAGCAAGAGGCCGGGGGCGCGCGGGGAGCTGTTTTTT
CASKRPGARGELFF
>TRBV20-1|TRBD2|few|TRBJ2-7
TGCAGTGCTCCCCCGGGGCCGGGGGGCTACGAGCAGTACTTC
CSAPPGPGGYEQYF
>TRBV29-1|.|few|TRBJ2-2
TGCAGCGGAGGATTGAACACCGGGGAGCTGTTTTTT
CSGGLNTGELFF
>TRBV20-1|TRBD2|many|TRBJ2-1
TGCAGTGCCCCCCGGACGCTAGCGGGAGGGTATGAGCAGTTCTTC
CSAPRTLAGGYEQFF
>TRBV28|TRBD2|.|TRBJ2-2
TGTGCCAGCGTACCGGGACTAGCTAACACCGGGGAGCTGTTTTTT
CASVPGLANTGELFF
>TRBV5-5|.|many|TRBJ2-2
TGTGCCAGCAGCTTGGGGCCAAGCGCGAACACCGGGGAGCTGTTTTTT
CASSLGPSANTGELFF
>TRBV2|.|.|TRBJ2-1
TGTGCCAGCAGTGCGGGGCCGGAGCAGTTCTTC
CASSAGPEQFF
>TRBV6-1|.|few|TRBJ2-3
TGTGCCACAAGGGTCGCAGCCAGCACAGATACGCAGTATTTT
CATRVAASTDTQYF
>TRBV7-8|TRBD2|few|TRBJ2-3
TGTGCCAGCAGCTTAGTCAGACTAGCTAATCCCCATACGCAGTATTTT
CASSLVRLANPHTQYF